A selection of T cell receptor beta chains follows, all from one sample in a study of T-cell reconstitution after alpha-beta-depleted transplantation in children. Each CDR3 protein gets one entry after TCRdb re-called the PCR reads with MiXCR. The top ten clones hold about 4.3% of a sample with about 610,000 distinct CDR3 sequences, 8% to 11% of them seen once. This material consisted of PBMCs from the stem cell graft donor, taken from the stem cell graft. These receptors all come from a human donor who donated a stem cell graft to a child with acute myeloid leukemia. The CDR3 runs from the conserved cysteine through the conserved F or W. D genes are given only for firm matches. Clone size appears in some rows only: once, few, many, or a class for an expanded clone.

j_call clone_size v_call d_call cdr3_aa cdr3_nt
TRBJ2-7 - TRBV29-1 TRBD2 CSVAGLAGGPGTYEQYF TGCAGCGTTGCAGGACTAGCGGGGGGCCCGGGGACCTACGAGCAGTACTTC
TRBJ2-1 few TRBV28 - CASSLQDLVINNEQFF TGTGCCAGCAGTCTCCAGGACTTAGTGATTAACAATGAGCAGTTCTTC
TRBJ1-2 - TRBV29-1 - CSVEVVTGSAYGYTF TGCAGCGTTGAAGTAGTTACAGGGTCGGCCTATGGCTACACCTTC
TRBJ2-1 many TRBV7-2 - CASPLEEQFF TGTGCCAGTCCTCTCGAGGAGCAGTTCTTC
TRBJ2-1 many TRBV12-3/TRBV12-4 - CASTPALSSYNEQFF TGTGCCAGCACCCCAGCCCTGAGCTCCTACAATGAGCAGTTCTTC
TRBJ2-7 few TRBV5-1 - CASSLEGETYEQYF TGCGCCAGCAGCTTGGAGGGCGAAACCTACGAGCAGTACTTC
TRBJ2-2 many TRBV20-1 TRBD2 CSASHLAGSIVTGELFF TGCAGTGCTAGCCACCTAGCGGGAAGTATCGTCACCGGGGAGCTGTTTTTT
TRBJ2-3 - TRBV11-2 - CASSDLDYNTDTQYF TGTGCCAGCAGCGACCTGGACTATAACACAGATACGCAGTATTTT
TRBJ1-5 - TRBV15 - CATSAAGTNQPQHF TGTGCCACCAGCGCCGCAGGAACCAATCAGCCCCAGCATTTT
TRBJ2-1 many TRBV3-1 - CASSPGTYNEQFF TGTGCCAGCAGTCCTGGGACCTACAATGAGCAGTTCTTC
TRBJ2-6 many TRBV30 - CAWGGGPGANVLTF TGTGCTTGGGGAGGAGGGCCCGGGGCCAACGTCCTGACTTTC
TRBJ2-1 few TRBV30 - CAWSEKLVLYNEQFF TGTGCCTGGAGTGAGAAACTAGTTCTCTACAATGAGCAGTTCTTC
TRBJ2-1 few TRBV20-1 TRBD2 CSARVLAGYNEQFF TGCAGTGCTAGAGTACTAGCGGGCTACAATGAGCAGTTCTTC
TRBJ2-7 - TRBV3-1 - CASSQDPTGLTPSYEQYF TGTGCCAGCAGCCAAGATCCGACGGGCCTGACCCCCTCCTACGAGCAGTACTTC
TRBJ1-5 - TRBV25-1 - CASSEAGAALGNQPQHF TGTGCCAGCAGTGAAGCCGGCGCAGCCTTAGGGAATCAGCCCCAGCATTTT
TRBJ1-5 many TRBV12-3/TRBV12-4 - CASSLTGYQPQHF TGTGCCAGCAGTTTAACAGGATATCAGCCCCAGCATTTT
TRBJ2-2 - TRBV3-1 - CASSQDSGGGVVPTGELFF TGTGCCAGCAGCCAAGATAGCGGTGGAGGGGTCGTCCCCACCGGGGAGCTGTTTTTT
TRBJ1-1 few TRBV7-9 - CASSLLWGEAFF TGTGCCAGCAGCTTACTGTGGGGCGAAGCTTTCTTT
TRBJ1-1 - TRBV12-3/TRBV12-4 - CASSPEGESSAFF TGTGCCAGCAGCCCCGAGGGGGAAAGCTCGGCTTTCTTT
TRBJ2-1 many TRBV12-3/TRBV12-4 - CASTIRGREFF TGTGCCAGCACCATTAGGGGGAGGGAGTTCTTC
TRBJ1-6 - TRBV27 - CASSLSGGWSSPLHF TGTGCCAGCAGTTTATCCGGGGGCTGGAGTTCACCCCTCCACTTT
TRBJ2-1 - TRBV3-1 TRBD2 CASSQAFLTSGRAREQFF TGTGCCAGCAGCCAAGCCTTTCTTACTAGCGGGAGGGCCCGTGAGCAGTTCTTC
TRBJ2-3 few TRBV12-3/TRBV12-4 TRBD2 CASSLSLAGVDTQYF TGTGCCAGCAGTTTGTCTCTAGCGGGAGTAGATACGCAGTATTTT
TRBJ2-1 - TRBV3-1 - CASSQEARSGTNEQFF TGTGCCTCCAGCCAAGAGGCCCGGTCCGGCACAAATGAGCAGTTCTTC
TRBJ1-1 - TRBV20-1 - CSATPAAGKNTEAFF TGCAGTGCTACCCCTGCCGCAGGGAAGAACACTGAAGCTTTCTTT
TRBJ1-5 - TRBV20-1 - CSADRSSNQPQHF TGCAGTGCGGACAGAAGTAGCAATCAGCCCCAGCATTTT
TRBJ2-3 - TRBV15 - CATSREGPALDTQYF TGTGCCACCAGCAGAGAGGGCCCGGCCCTGGATACGCAGTATTTT
TRBJ2-1 - TRBV5-1 TRBD1 CASSAGTGVNEQFF TGCGCCAGCAGCGCCGGGACAGGGGTGAATGAGCAGTTCTTC
TRBJ2-7 - TRBV29-1 - CSVRELYEQYF TGCAGCGTTAGGGAACTATACGAGCAGTACTTC
TRBJ1-2 few TRBV20-1 - CSAREGVYGYTF TGCAGTGCTAGGGAAGGAGTCTATGGCTACACCTTC
TRBJ2-3 - TRBV7-3 - CASSLSSSDSHTQYF TGTGCCAGCAGCTTATCTTCTAGCGATTCCCATACGCAGTATTTT
TRBJ2-7 many TRBV20-1 - CSASAGISYEQYF TGCAGTGCTAGCGCCGGGATCTCCTACGAGCAGTACTTC
TRBJ1-5 many TRBV12-3/TRBV12-4 - CASRVGDGQPQHF TGTGCCAGCAGGGTGGGAGATGGCCAGCCCCAGCATTTT
TRBJ2-7 - TRBV9 - CASSPRRDPYEQYF TGTGCCAGCAGCCCCCGAAGGGACCCCTACGAGCAGTACTTC
TRBJ2-7 many TRBV7-2 TRBD2 CASSLFAGGLYEQYF TGTGCCAGCAGCTTATTTGCGGGAGGCCTCTACGAGCAGTACTTC
TRBJ2-3 - TRBV7-2 TRBD2 CASSRSGKSTDTQYF TGTGCCAGCAGTCGTAGCGGGAAAAGCACAGATACGCAGTATTTT
TRBJ1-1 many TRBV10-3 - CAISDRVASETEAFF TGTGCCATCAGTGATCGAGTGGCGTCGGAAACTGAAGCTTTCTTT
TRBJ1-4 - TRBV11-2 - CASSLGEEPSPLNEKLFF TGTGCCAGCAGCTTAGGAGAGGAACCGAGCCCTCTTAATGAAAAACTGTTTTTT
TRBJ2-1 - TRBV24-1 TRBD2 CATSDPRGAGGPLGNEQFF TGTGCCACCAGTGACCCCAGGGGAGCGGGAGGGCCGTTGGGCAATGAGCAGTTCTTC
TRBJ2-5 many TRBV12-3/TRBV12-4 TRBD1 CASRWTGNSQETQYF TGTGCCAGCAGATGGACAGGGAATAGCCAAGAGACCCAGTACTTC
TRBJ1-1 - TRBV6-2/TRBV6-3 - CASSPSGFSITEAFF TGTGCCAGCAGTCCCTCAGGGTTCTCCATTACTGAAGCTTTCTTT
TRBJ2-5 many TRBV29-1 - CSVGANLEDEETQYF TGCAGCGTTGGAGCAAATTTAGAGGATGAAGAGACCCAGTACTTC
TRBJ2-7 many TRBV12-3/TRBV12-4 - CASSLSDLKYEQYF TGTGCCAGCAGTTTATCGGACTTAAAGTACGAGCAGTACTTC
TRBJ2-6 many TRBV5-1 - CASSFGGTGANVLTF TGCGCCAGCAGCTTCGGGGGAACTGGGGCCAACGTCCTGACTTTC
TRBJ2-3 few TRBV7-8 TRBD2 CASSSDSGLAAADTQYF TGTGCCAGCAGCTCCGACTCGGGACTAGCAGCGGCAGATACGCAGTATTTT
TRBJ2-5 few TRBV3-1 - CASSPQGIEETQYF TGTGCCAGCAGCCCCCAGGGTATCGAAGAGACCCAGTACTTC
TRBJ2-5 - TRBV6-5 - CASSYSSLGGETQYF TGTGCCAGCAGTTACTCGTCCCTAGGTGGAGAGACCCAGTACTTC
TRBJ2-1 few TRBV6-2/TRBV6-3 TRBD2 CASRAGLAVSYNEQFF TGTGCCAGTCGAGCCGGACTAGCCGTCTCCTACAATGAGCAGTTCTTC
TRBJ2-7 - TRBV7-9 - CASSSSPGNYEQYF TGTGCCAGCAGCTCCAGTCCTGGAAACTACGAGCAGTACTTC
TRBJ2-1 many TRBV20-1 - CSAFSSSYNEQFF TGCAGTGCTTTCTCTAGCTCCTACAATGAGCAGTTCTTC
TRBJ2-1 few TRBV30 TRBD1 CAWSTTGAYNEQFF TGTGCCTGGAGCACCACAGGGGCGTACAATGAGCAGTTCTTC
TRBJ2-5 - TRBV5-6 - CASSRPGSQETQYF TGTGCCAGCAGCCGACCTGGTAGCCAAGAGACCCAGTACTTC
TRBJ2-7 many TRBV5-1 TRBD2 CASSRGLAGVNEQYF TGCGCCAGCAGCAGAGGACTAGCGGGAGTAAACGAGCAGTACTTC
TRBJ2-7 few TRBV20-1 - CSARGASNEQYF TGCAGTGCCAGAGGGGCTAGCAACGAGCAGTACTTC
TRBJ1-4 many TRBV28 - CASSLRGLLEKLFF TGTGCCAGCAGTTTACGGGGGCTATTAGAAAAACTGTTTTTT
TRBJ2-5 many TRBV6-2/TRBV6-3 - CASSSPGVQETQYF TGTGCCAGCAGTTCTCCGGGGGTCCAAGAGACCCAGTACTTC
TRBJ2-3 many TRBV20-1 TRBD2 CTPDWRTSATTQYF TGCACCCCAGATTGGAGGACTAGCGCTACTACGCAGTATTTT
TRBJ2-5 - TRBV24-1 - CATRQAGQETQYF TGTGCCACCAGGCAGGCGGGACAAGAGACCCAGTACTTC